The present TCR beta chain was sequenced within a study of Tregs in tolerant kidney transplant recipients. The data were produced by immunoSEQ multiplex PCR, yet TCRdb's version contains in-frame clones alone and is incomplete. The table has 110,000 or so clones, around 90% seen once. This receptor was identified in a human donor who received a combined kidney and bone marrow transplant. The sample in question was CD4+ T cells from blood, obtained before the transplant.

The CDR3 protein is CSAQGGGYTF. The CDR3 DNA sequence: TGCAGCGCCCAAGGGGGTGGCTACACCTTC. The J gene is TRBJ1-2, the V gene TRBV29-1; maybe TRBD1 (6 bases). This CDR3 contains 10 residues. V was shortened by 7 bases and J by 7 bases, with 10 bases between the two germline ends. The germline gives CDR1 SQVTM, CDR2 ANQGSEA.